This T cell receptor beta chain originates from a study of T-cell memory formation after mild COVID-19. Study summary: Clusters of TCRs were largely donor specific. Findings of the study overall: Certain responding clones were present in pre-infection memory, suggesting participation of cross-reactive memory.

MiXCR, applied by TCRdb to the 5' RACE reads, yields one record per CDR3 protein. The sample carries 400,000 to 550,000 distinct CDR3 sequences, about 23% recorded once. The table lists this clonotype with many counts. Its antigen is unidentified. Germline V gene lookup returns CDR1 SGHRS and CDR2 YFSETQ. The ends lost 0 bases at V and 2 bases at J; junction bases unmatched: 9. The length of the CDR3 is 19 residues. The specimen sequenced was PBMCs or a T cell subset sorted from them (not recorded which). The chain employs TRBV5-1 and TRBJ2-3; 13 nucleotides agree with TRBD2. The receptor was isolated from an adult woman who had mild COVID-19 (a few samples of this study predate the infection). Cell type and time point are not known. CDR3 coding DNA: TGCGCCAGCAGCTTGGTTCAACGCGGACTAGCGGGGGACACAGATACGCAGTATTTT. Protein product: CASSLVQRGLAGDTDTQYF.